The clone carrying this TCR beta chain was found once. The data originate from a study of blood T cell repertoires in COVID-19. Germline V gives CDR1 SGHAT, CDR2 FQNNGV. Trimming took 0 bases from V and 0 from J, leaving 9 bases between them. This CDR3 region has 15 residues. Original handling: Reference gene primer amplification yielded estimated nucleated cell counts. Some clones are missing from TCRdb's copy, which holds only in-frame ones; the method was immunoSEQ multiplex PCR. That table supplies the V and J calls and clone size; D and trimming were determined from the DNA. The sample gives 250,000 to 350,000 clones, around 90% of which show up once; 3.5% to 5% is in the top ten.

Sequencing was carried out using PBMCs or T cells enriched from blood (not recorded which). This chain connects TRBV11-2 to TRBJ2-7; D perhaps matches TRBD2 (5 bases). The source is a young woman with acute COVID-19. The CDR3 DNA is TGTGCCAGCAGCTTAGATCCGGGATCCTCCTACGAGCAGTACTTC. It is translated as CASSLDPGSSYEQYF.